This TCR beta chain was profiled in a study of blood T cell repertoires in COVID-19. The wider study: Sites in the United States, Italy and Spain provided acute and convalescent COVID-19 samples. The analysed material was cDNA or gDNA that came from T cells, B-cell-depleted T cells, or PBMCs.

Per the authors' pipeline: Reference gene primer amplification in the assay estimated nucleated cell counts. Generated by immunoSEQ multiplex PCR, the TCRdb table keeps only in-frame clones and is missing some. V, J and clone size reflect that table, while D and trimming were determined from the DNA. Among hundreds of thousands of clones listed, 70% to 90% were seen once. The clonotype was recovered from a man in his forties or fifties with active or convalescent COVID-19. Sequencing was performed on peripheral blood.

The CDR3 bases are TGTGCCAGCAGCTTAGCTAGCGGGAGTGGTGGAGAGACCCAGTACTTC. It codes for CASSLASGSGGETQYF. The gene calls are TRBV7-9 and TRBJ2-5; 9 bases agree with TRBD2. The germline V gene has CDR1 SEHNR and CDR2 FQNEAQ (reference sequence). CDR3 size: 16 residues. V lost 0 bases to trimming and J lost 4 bases; unmatched junction nucleotides: 6.